This T cell receptor beta chain was identified during a study of T cell responses to AZD1222 COVID-19 vaccine. V was pared by 2 bases and J by 2 bases, with 3 bases of the junction left unmatched. This CDR3 has 15 amino acids. Germline CDR1 is SGHTA and CDR2 is FQGNSA. The assay was immunoSEQ multiplex PCR, and TCRdb's table has in-frame clones only and misses some. There are some 130,000 clones in the sample; roughly 91% occur only once, and under 10% lies in the top ten. On this clone itself: Its antigen is not known.

General study findings and limits: Donors were largely white British and mainly female; clonal diversity was possibly underestimated.

The TCR was taken from an adult in good health. The sample was peripheral blood, taken on day 0 of AZD1222 vaccination. V usage is TRBV7-2 and J usage is TRBJ2-1, with 7 bases identical to TRBD2. The CDR3 DNA is TGTGCCAGCAGCTTAAAAAGCGGGGCCTACAATGAGCAGTTCTTC. Translated, it gives CASSLKSGAYNEQFF.